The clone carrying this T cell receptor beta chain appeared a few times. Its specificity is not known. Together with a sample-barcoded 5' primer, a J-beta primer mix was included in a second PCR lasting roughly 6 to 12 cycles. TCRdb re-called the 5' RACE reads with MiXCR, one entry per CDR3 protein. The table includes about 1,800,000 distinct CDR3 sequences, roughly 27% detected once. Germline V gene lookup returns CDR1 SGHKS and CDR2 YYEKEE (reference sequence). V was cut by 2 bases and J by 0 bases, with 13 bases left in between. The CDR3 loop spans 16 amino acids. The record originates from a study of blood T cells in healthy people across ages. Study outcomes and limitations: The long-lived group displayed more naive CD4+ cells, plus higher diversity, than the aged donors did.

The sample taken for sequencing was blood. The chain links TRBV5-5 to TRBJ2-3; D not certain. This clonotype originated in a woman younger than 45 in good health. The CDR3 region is CASSFSDSSSTDTQYF. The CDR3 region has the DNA TGTGCCAGCAGCTTTTCTGACTCGTCTAGCACAGATACGCAGTATTTT.